This T cell receptor beta chain was captured in a study of blood T cells in healthy people across ages (dated by TCRdb to the mid-2010s). As for the study more broadly: In model experiments, roughly one uniquely barcoded TCR beta cDNA molecule per two T cells was captured by template switching. To track age-related changes in TCR beta repertoire diversity, the study relied on deep sequencing normalized with unique cDNA molecular identifiers. Four age groups were formed from the donors: young (average roughly 15 years), middle-aged (more than 35), aged (around 62) and long-lived (about 80). Donors of different ages were randomly distributed across sequencing lanes to avoid experimental bias. The study analyzed two additional independent replicas of 1 million unique cDNA reads from the same blood draw for two donors, one aged 18 to 30 and one aged 80 or older. What the study reported, not specific to this receptor: Since profiling was done on bulk unsorted PBMCs, naive and antigen-experienced compartments could not be conclusively compared. Observed TCR beta diversity correlated strongly with the percentage of naive T cells measured by flow cytometry. Donor CMV infection status was unknown, potentially confounding age-related changes in expanded clonotypes. Estimates of total diversity based on one million sequenced T cells were considered lower bounds and underestimates. As age increased, observed TCR beta diversity per million T cells dropped in a roughly linear way, and a significant reduction was already evident by age 40. Compared with the aged group, the long-lived group had more naive CD4+ T cells, fewer expanded clones and increased TCR diversity, a pattern suggesting age selection.

Library method: 5' RACE. The data were produced on an Illumina HiSeq 2500. A second about 7 to 12 cycle PCR used a sample-barcoded 5' primer and a J-beta primer mix. A template-switch 5' adaptor carrying 12 random nucleotides introduced a unique molecular identifier onto each TCR beta cDNA molecule. Each sample yielded at least 2.5 million CDR3-containing paired-end reads. First-strand cDNA was synthesized from all RNA with the Mint cDNA synthesis kit, primed by a TRBC-specific oligonucleotide. Following uracil-DNA glycosylase treatment, a first 18-cycle PCR with universal primers M1SS and BC2_uni_R was performed on all cDNA. In the authors' own workflow: For normalization, 1 million high-quality reads, each with a distinct molecular identifier, were randomly selected from each sample. Reads sharing molecular identifiers were discarded rather than binned into consensus sequences. MiTCR, with a Q25 quality threshold and the strictest error-elimination algorithm, was used for CDR3 identification, clonotype clustering and error correction. A nonparametric unseen species model using Euler transformation provided a lower-bound estimate of total TCR beta diversity. TCRdb cleaned the public reads at Q25 with fastp, built clones with MiXCR and kept in-frame beta chains. Each CDR3 protein gets just one entry, which takes the most common genes and DNA from the rows behind it. TCRdb, not the authors, supplied the V and J calls. The sample records 780,000 or so distinct CDR3 sequences, approximately 53% of which are singletons. About a quarter of the sample is taken by the ten largest.

CDR1 MGHDK and CDR2 SYGVNS are derived from the germline V gene. Trimming accounts for 3 bases at V and 2 bases at J, while the number of junction bases matched to no gene is 6. The CDR3 measures 15 amino acids from cysteine to phenylalanine. Here the CDR3 DNA is all that survives: 45 bases in frame from base 1. This clonotype was detected only once. Its binding antigen is unknown. Base quality data are lacking; no much larger clone is found one base away. Systemically healthy Caucasian individuals from Russia, approximately 39 in total and aged about 6 to 100 years, were included as donors. Around 9.8 milliliters of peripheral blood were collected from each donor into EDTA-treated Vacutainer tubes. Ficoll-Paque density-gradient centrifugation was used to isolate PBMCs, with at least 6.5 million per sample. Trizol reagent was used to extract total RNA from the PBMCs, yielding at least 5 micrograms per sample. Naive CD45RAhigh/CD27high T cell percentages were measured by flow cytometry on a PBMC aliquot from every donor.

The clonotype comes from a man aged 35-49 years in good health. The rearrangement joined TRBV25-1 to TRBJ2-5; a stretch of 7 junction bases matches TRBD1. The sequenced material came from blood. The sequenced DNA is TGTGCCAGCAGTGATTTGGGACAGAAACAAGAGACCCAGTACTTC. Its amino acids are CASSDLGQKQETQYF.